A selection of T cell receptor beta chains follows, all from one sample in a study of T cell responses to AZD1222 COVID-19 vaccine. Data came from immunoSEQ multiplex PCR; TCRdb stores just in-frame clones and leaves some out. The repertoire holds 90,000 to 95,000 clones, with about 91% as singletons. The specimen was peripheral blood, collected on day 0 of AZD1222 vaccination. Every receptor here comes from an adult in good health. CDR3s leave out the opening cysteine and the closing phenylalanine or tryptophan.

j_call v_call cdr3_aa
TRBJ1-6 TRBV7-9 ASNGQANSPLH
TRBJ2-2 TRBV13 ASSTRRALSRGGLF
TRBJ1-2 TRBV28 ASSLFSYGYT
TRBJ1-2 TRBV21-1 ASSKREGGFNYGYT
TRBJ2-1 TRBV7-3 ASSLGLAYNEQF
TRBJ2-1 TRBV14 ASSQLAGVFYNEQF
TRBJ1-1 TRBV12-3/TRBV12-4 ASSRDENTEAF
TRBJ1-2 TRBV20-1 SASEDRPYGYT
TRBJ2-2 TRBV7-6 ATGDGLAVGGELF
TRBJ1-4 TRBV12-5 ASGPGQVGEKLF
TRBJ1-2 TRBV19 ASTSRGNNYGYT
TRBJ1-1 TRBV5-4 ASSGDRGGAEAF
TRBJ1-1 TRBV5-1 ASSFGGQVNTEAF
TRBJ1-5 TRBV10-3 ATRPGSPNQPQH
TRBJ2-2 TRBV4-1 ASSHPTGTSFSGELF
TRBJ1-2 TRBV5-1 ASSSNPGTGGDGYT
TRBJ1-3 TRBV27 ASSLFGTVGNTIY
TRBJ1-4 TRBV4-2 ASSQSVRNEKLF
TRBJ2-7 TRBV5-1 ASSLVSYEQY
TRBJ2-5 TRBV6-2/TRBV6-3 ASSRWVAEGETQY
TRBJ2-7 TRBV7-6 ASSLAGQGSYEQY
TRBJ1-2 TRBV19 ASRMTAANYGYT
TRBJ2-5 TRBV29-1 SVVGTGVQETQY
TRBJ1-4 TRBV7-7 ASSLDAGTQGRKEKLF
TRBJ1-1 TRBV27 ASSFTGANTEAF
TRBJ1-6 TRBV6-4 ASRENPYNSPLH
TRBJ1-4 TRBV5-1 ASSLDSRGLGEKLF
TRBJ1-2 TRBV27 ASSPRGLLYGYT
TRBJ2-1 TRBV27 ASSGQGASWLIRQF
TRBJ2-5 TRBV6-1 ASSAPRNSGGQETQY
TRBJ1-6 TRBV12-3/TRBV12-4 GTGVNNSPLH
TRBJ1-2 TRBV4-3 ASSPGDSNYGYT
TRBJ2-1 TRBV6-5 ASSYGAKNEQF
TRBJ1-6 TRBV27 ASSFRGQYNSPLH
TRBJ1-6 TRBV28 ASGLGQGYSPLH
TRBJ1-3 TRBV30 AWSTLPGTGT
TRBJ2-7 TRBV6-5 ASSTLGTGDHEQY
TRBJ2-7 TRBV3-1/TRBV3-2 ASSQDQRLQRGRYEQY
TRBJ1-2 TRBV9 ASSAAAQGDYGYT
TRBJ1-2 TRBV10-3 ATQVSAGARNYGYT
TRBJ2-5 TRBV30 AWTPAGLLTQY
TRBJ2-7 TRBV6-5 ASQRGDSYEQY
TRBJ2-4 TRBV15 ATSIRAGGADIQY
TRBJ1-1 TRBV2 AGSRDLNTEAF
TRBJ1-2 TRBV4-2 ASSNGQGRYYGYT
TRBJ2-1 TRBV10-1 ASSERGQRYNEQF
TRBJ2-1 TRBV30 AWSRDTNEQF
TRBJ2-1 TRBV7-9 ASSSWAGSEQF
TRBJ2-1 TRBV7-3 ASSLSGTGNNEQF
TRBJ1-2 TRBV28 ASDRVPGQETFNYGYT
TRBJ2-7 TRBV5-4 ASSFHLPPGVSLSYEQY
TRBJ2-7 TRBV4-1 ASSQGQGTYEQY
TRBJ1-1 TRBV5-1 ASSSTTGGEGTEAF
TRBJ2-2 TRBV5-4 ASRSGLAGGNTGELF